Presented here are 20 T cell receptor beta chains from one specimen sequenced in a study of blood T cell repertoires in COVID-19 (dated by TCRdb to 2018 to 2021). Libraries were prepared through the immunoSEQ multiplex PCR assay. As stored in TCRdb, this immuneACCESS dataset retains in-frame rearrangements with V and J assigned. A fraction of the clones does not appear; measured against another copy, unresolved V genes explain less than half of the discrepancy, and the remainder lacks a known reason. A total of over 150,000 clones appear in this sample, around nine tenths of them only once. The ten largest clones take up approximately 1.1% of the sample. Sequencing input: peripheral blood. The receptors were gathered from a man aged 25-45 years with acute or convalescent COVID-19.

This chain joins TRBV28 and TRBJ2-1; unclear D gene. The CDR3 has 11 residues. Per the germline V gene, CDR1 is MDHEN and CDR2 is SYDVKM. Trimming shortened V by 5 bases and J by 4 bases, and 3 bases separated the two germline ends. The CDR3, as DNA: TGTGCCAGCAGTCAGTACAATGAGCAGTTCTTC. Translating it yields CASSQYNEQFF.

This clone was seen once. The rearrangement uses TRBV9 and TRBJ2-7, with 8 positions matching TRBD2. The CDR3 runs 14 residues. V lost 4 bases to trimming and J lost 3 bases; unmatched junction nucleotides: 6. CDR1 is SGDLS, CDR2 YYNGEE, per germline. The CDR3 DNA follows: TGTGCCAGCAGCCCCGGGACTAGTGTCTACGAGCAGTACTTC. Amino acid sequence: CASSPGTSVYEQYF. Variable domain in full (rest from reference TRBV9 and TRBJ2-7): DSGVTQTPKHLITATGQRVTLRCSPRSGDLSVYWYQQSLDQGLQFLIQYYNGEERAKGNILERFSAQQFPDLHSELNLSSLELGDSALYFCASSPGTSVYEQYFGPGTRLTVT.

CDR3 in DNA: TGTGCCAGCACAACAGGGGGTTCACCCCTCCACTTT. Protein product: CASTTGGSPLHF. V gene TRBV28 combines with J gene TRBJ1-6; 8 bases match TRBD1. V shed 7 bases and J 9 bases; nucleotides not matched to a gene: 2. The CDR3 runs to 12 residues. Germline V gene lookup returns CDR1 MDHEN and CDR2 SYDVKM.

This clone was seen only once. The V and J genes are TRBV18 and TRBJ2-7, with D unresolved. V lost 0 bases, J lost 5 bases, and 8 bases lay in between. CDR1 and CDR2 (germline): KGHSH, LQKENI. CDR3 length: 13 residues. CDR3: CASSPPVVDEQYF. CDR3 in DNA: TGTGCCAGCTCACCACCGGTAGTTGACGAGCAGTACTTC.

The rearrangement links TRBV5-1 to TRBJ1-5; TRBD1 might be the D (5 bases). Trimming shortened V by 0 bases and J by 1 base, and 5 bases separated the two germline ends. Germline-derived CDR1 and CDR2 are SGHRS and YFSETQ. The CDR3 consists of 14 residues. As DNA, the CDR3 is TGCGCCAGCAGCTTGGAGGGGAGCAATCAGCCCCAGCATTTT. As protein: CASSLEGSNQPQHF. Variable domain in full (rest from reference TRBV5-1 and TRBJ1-5): KAGVTQTPRYLIKTRGQQVTLSCSPISGHRSVSWYQQTPGQGLQFLFEYFSETQRNKGNFPGRFSGRQFSNSRSEMNVSTLELGDSALYLCASSLEGSNQPQHFGDGTRLSIL.

This clone appeared once. The chain is built from TRBV19 and TRBJ2-7, with a possible D match to TRBD1 (5 bases). This CDR3 contains 15 residues. The V end was cut by 0 bases, the J end by 3 bases, with 12 bases between. In germline, CDR1 is LNHDA, CDR2 SQIVND (reference sequence). The CDR3 region has the DNA TGTGCCAGTAGTATAGATCGCAGGGATATCTACGAGCAGTACTTC. Translating it yields CASSIDRRDIYEQYF.

The rearrangement uses TRBV19 and TRBJ1-5; 7 bases agree with TRBD1. Germline V gene lookup returns CDR1 LNHDA and CDR2 SQIVND (reference sequence). V lost 3 bases and J lost 4; bases outside the gene matches: 18. The CDR3 has 19 amino acids. CDR3 amino acids: CASSIATGRLPSGNQPQHF. The DNA of the CDR3 is TGTGCCAGTAGTATTGCGACAGGGAGATTGCCTTCAGGTAATCAGCCCCAGCATTTT.

The chain links TRBV15 to TRBJ2-3; 11 bases line up with TRBD2. The V segment lost 0 bases and the J segment 6 bases; nucleotides outside the gene matches: 17. From germline, CDR1 is LNHNV and CDR2 YYDKDF (reference sequence). This CDR3 has 20 amino acids. CDR3 in amino acids: CATSRDYTLLAGGPGDTQYF. The CDR3 DNA reads TGTGCCACCAGCAGAGACTACACCCTTCTAGCGGGGGGCCCCGGGGATACGCAGTATTTT.

The gene calls are TRBV5-1 and TRBJ2-7; TRBD2 aligns across 9 bases. Germline loops: CDR1 SGHRS, CDR2 YFSETQ. Unmatched junction bases numbered 2, after V lost 7 bases and J lost 0 bases. The CDR3 is 13 amino acids. CDR3 DNA sequence: TGCGCCAGCGGTAGCGGGAGCTCCTACGAGCAGTACTTC. Its protein product is CASGSGSSYEQYF. Supplemented by reference TRBV5-1 and TRBJ2-7, the full variable domain reads KAGVTQTPRYLIKTRGQQVTLSCSPISGHRSVSWYQQTPGQGLQFLFEYFSETQRNKGNFPGRFSGRQFSNSRSEMNVSTLELGDSALYLCASGSGSSYEQYFGPGTRLTVT.

The genes are TRBV5-4 and TRBJ2-1; 9 positions agree with TRBD2. This CDR3 has 15 residues. Germline CDR1 SGHNT, CDR2 YYREEE (reference sequence). V was clipped by 9 bases and J by 5 bases; unmatched bases: 12. The CDR3 region has the DNA TGTGCCACCCAACTCAGCGGGGGGTTGAACAATGAGCAGTTCTTC. It codes for CATQLSGGLNNEQFF.

The V call is TRBV29-1, the J call TRBJ2-7; TRBD1 agrees at 10 bases. Trimming removed 4 bases from V and 4 bases from J; junction bases left unmatched: 4. The CDR3 consists of 13 residues. Looked up from germline, CDR1 is SQVTM and CDR2 is ANQGSEA. CDR3 DNA: TGCAGCGTTGTAGGGGACAGGGGATACGAGCAGTACTTC. Its protein is CSVVGDRGYEQYF.

The chain links TRBV19 to TRBJ1-1; 7 nucleotides align to TRBD1. The CDR3 has 16 residues. Trimming removed 4 bases from V and 7 bases from J; junction bases left unmatched: 15. Germline CDR1 reads LNHDA; CDR2 reads SQIVND (reference sequence). CDR3 nucleotide sequence: TGTGCCAGTAGTAGTGGTCGTGGTCCTCGACAGGGTGAAGCTTTCTTT. It yields the protein CASSSGRGPRQGEAFF.

J is TRBJ1-2 and V is TRBV30; D not resolved. This CDR3 contains 14 residues. Trimming removed 2 bases at V and 2 bases at J, with 12 bases between. The germline gives CDR1 GTSNPN, CDR2 SVGIG (reference sequence). Here the CDR3 DNA reads TGTGCCTGGAGTCCGTGGACGGGGAACTATGGCTACACCTTC. It yields the protein CAWSPWTGNYGYTF. Supplemented by reference TRBV30 and TRBJ1-2, the full variable domain reads SQTIHQWPATLVQPVGSPLSLECTVEGTSNPNLYWYRQAAGRGLQLLFYSVGIGQISSEVPQNLSASRPQDRQFILSSKKLLLSDSGFYLCAWSPWTGNYGYTFGSGTRLTVV.

CDR3 amino acids: CASSYGRGPLNTIYF. The CDR3 DNA follows: TGTGCCAGCAGTTACGGGAGGGGACCCCTTAACACCATATATTTT. V gene TRBV6-5 combines with J gene TRBJ1-3; a possible D gene is TRBD1 (5 bases). CDR1 is MNHEY and CDR2 is SVGAGI in the germline V gene. The V end lost 2 bases, the J end lost 7 bases, and 15 bases lay between the germline ends. The CDR3 extends over 15 amino acids.

The genes are TRBV5-6 and TRBJ2-2; TRBD2 matches 15 bases. The germline CDR1 and CDR2 sequences are SGHDT and YYEEEE. CDR3 size: 17 residues. V was clipped by 5 bases and J by 2 bases; unmatched bases: 4. The CDR3 nucleotides read TGTGCCAGCAGGGGACTAGCGGGGGGTGACAACACCGGGGAGCTGTTTTTT. This gives the protein CASRGLAGGDNTGELFF.

This chain joins TRBV9 and TRBJ2-2, with D possibly TRBD1 on 6 matching bases. Germline CDR1 SGDLS, CDR2 YYNGEE. The germline V and J ends were trimmed by 3 bases and 4 bases, with 19 bases remaining between them. The CDR3 spans 17 residues. As DNA, the CDR3 is TGTGCCAGCAGCGCGGGATGGGGGCGACTAACCACCGGGGAGCTGTTTTTT. Protein product: CASSAGWGRLTTGELFF.

This clone was detected once. The chain is built from TRBV10-1 and TRBJ2-1; D gene unclear. Looked up from germline, CDR1 is WNHNN and CDR2 is SYGVQD (reference sequence). V lost 1 base and J 0 bases, leaving 13 bases between the germline ends. The CDR3 is made up of 17 amino acids. The CDR3 coding sequence is TGCGCCAGCAGTGAGTTCGCCTACCGAAGCTCCTACAATGAGCAGTTCTTC. As protein: CASSEFAYRSSYNEQFF.

The CDR3 bases are TGTGCCAGCAGCTTGAGGACGACCGGGACAGAGTTTGAAGCTTTCTTT. This codes for CASSLRTTGTEFEAFF. The chain is built from TRBV7-9 and TRBJ1-1, with 7 bases identical to TRBD1. Trimming removed 3 bases from V and 7 bases from J; junction bases left unmatched: 14. CDR3 length: 16 amino acids. The germline CDR1 and CDR2 sequences are SEHNR and FQNEAQ (reference sequence).

Written as DNA, the CDR3 is TGTGCCAGCAGCTCAAGCAGCAGGGGAAGCAATCAGCCCCAGCATTTT. Its protein is CASSSSSRGSNQPQHF. This rearrangement joins TRBV7-6 to TRBJ1-5, with D possibly being TRBD1 (6 bases). The V gene's germline CDR1 is SGHVS and CDR2 FNYEAQ. The germline V and J ends were trimmed by 4 bases and 1 base, with 14 bases remaining between them. The CDR3 is 16 residues long. Full variable domain (remainder filled in from reference TRBV7-6 and TRBJ1-5): GAGVSQSPRYKVTKRGQDVALRCDPISGHVSLYWYRQALGQGPEFLTYFNYEAQQDKSGLPNDRFSAERPEGSISTLTIQRTEQRDSAMYRCASSSSSRGSNQPQHFGDGTRLSIL.

The J gene is TRBJ1-1, the V gene TRBV11-3, with D unresolved. Trimming removed 4 bases from V and 0 bases from J, with 6 bases in between. This CDR3 contains 13 residues. In germline, CDR1 is SGHNT, CDR2 YENEEA. The CDR3 region has the DNA TGTGCCAGCAGCTCGCAGATGAACACTGAAGCTTTCTTT. Protein sequence: CASSSQMNTEAFF.